One and the same sample provided the 9 T cell receptor beta chains below, sequenced in a study of cytomegalovirus exposure and HLA in healthy donors. In the PCR, 60 Vbeta and 13 Jbeta primers were used. Here immunoSEQ multiplex PCR was the method, and the copy in TCRdb shows in-frame clones only, minus some. Of about 150,000 clones in the sample, roughly 81% were seen once. The material sequenced was PBMCs. The receptors were sampled from a woman aged 18 to 35 in good health and CMV-seronegative.

This chain joins TRBV14 and TRBJ1-6, with D possibly TRBD1 on 6 matching bases. The length of the CDR3 is 13 residues. V was clipped by 4 bases and J by 13 bases, with 14 bases between them. From germline, CDR1 is SGHDN and CDR2 FVKESK. CDR3 region: CASSPGAAAPLHF. The CDR3 bases are TGTGCCAGCAGCCCAGGGGCCGCGGCCCCCCTCCACTTT. Full variable domain (missing parts from reference TRBV14 and TRBJ1-6): EAGVTQFPSHSVIEKGQTVTLRCDPISGHDNLYWYRRVMGKEIKFLLHFVKESKQDESGMPNNRFLAERTGGTYSTLKVQPAELEDSGVYFCASSPGAAAPLHFGNGTRLTVT.

This rearrangement joins TRBV19 to TRBJ1-2; maybe TRBD1 (6 bases). The CDR3 has 14 amino acids. The V gene's germline CDR1 is LNHDA and CDR2 SQIVND (reference sequence). Trimming removed 5 bases at V and 2 bases at J, with 12 bases between. CDR3 amino acids: CASSANRENYGYTF. CDR3 coding DNA: TGTGCCAGTAGTGCCAACAGGGAGAACTATGGCTACACCTTC.

This rearrangement joins TRBV28 to TRBJ1-2, with D possibly being TRBD1 (6 bases). This CDR3 contains 14 residues. V was trimmed by 2 bases and J by 8 bases, leaving 15 bases between them. The germline CDR1 and CDR2 sequences are MDHEN and SYDVKM. CDR3 sequence (DNA): TGTGCCAGCAGTTTAAAAGGGGGATCGGGGGGCTACACCTTC. It codes for CASSLKGGSGGYTF.

The V call is TRBV6-5, the J call TRBJ2-1; 9 bases fit TRBD2. V lost 6 bases and J lost 4; bases outside the gene matches: 7. The CDR3 length is 15 residues. Germline CDR1 and CDR2: MNHEY and SVGAGI. CDR3 sequence reads: CASRYSGGVYNEQFF. As DNA, the CDR3 is TGTGCCAGCAGATATAGCGGGGGCGTGTACAATGAGCAGTTCTTC.

V is TRBV11-2 and J is TRBJ2-1; 7 nucleotides agree with TRBD1. This CDR3 spans 12 amino acids. V shed 5 bases, J shed 8 bases, and the junction held 3 bases outside the gene matches. The germline gives CDR1 SGHAT, CDR2 FQNNGV. The CDR3 DNA sequence: TGTGCCAGCAGCCCACAGGGGCATGAGCAGTTCTTC. Translating it yields CASSPQGHEQFF.

The chain combines TRBV28 with TRBJ1-2; 10 bases align to TRBD1. The CDR3 sequence is 16 residues long. CDR1 is MDHEN and CDR2 is SYDVKM in the germline V gene. V trimming: 4 bases; J trimming: 8 bases; junction bases outside the gene matches: 13. The CDR3 protein is CASSSPSPTGGEGYTF. As DNA, the CDR3 is TGTGCCAGCAGTTCCCCCTCTCCGACAGGGGGCGAAGGCTACACCTTC.

This chain uses TRBV15 with TRBJ1-3; D unresolved. The CDR3 is made up of 12 amino acids. Germline CDR1 reads LNHNV; CDR2 reads YYDKDF (reference sequence). V was pared by 3 bases and J by 9 bases, with 9 bases between. Here the CDR3 DNA reads TGTGCCACCAGCAGGGAGCTGGGCACCATATATTTT. Its protein product is CATSRELGTIYF.

J is TRBJ1-3 and V is TRBV7-6; D not resolved. CDR1 and CDR2 (germline): SGHVS, FNYEAQ. The V end was cut by 1 base, the J end by 8 bases, with 15 bases between. The CDR3 covers 15 residues. The CDR3 loop is CASSLDPGAFDTIYF. DNA for the CDR3: TGTGCCAGCAGCTTAGACCCGGGAGCCTTCGACACCATATATTTT. The complete variable domain, with remaining parts taken from reference TRBV7-6 and TRBJ1-3, reads GAGVSQSPRYKVTKRGQDVALRCDPISGHVSLYWYRQALGQGPEFLTYFNYEAQQDKSGLPNDRFSAERPEGSISTLTIQRTEQRDSAMYRCASSLDPGAFDTIYFGEGSWLTVV.

This chain joins TRBV5-1 and TRBJ1-1; tentative D call: TRBD1 (6 bases). The germline gives CDR1 SGHRS, CDR2 YFSETQ. This CDR3 has 14 amino acids. Trimming cost V 0 bases and J 4 bases, with 10 bases left between them. The CDR3 spells CASSLDLGGTEAFF. The CDR3 DNA reads TGCGCCAGCAGCTTGGACCTAGGGGGCACTGAAGCTTTCTTT.